Listed below are T cell receptor beta chains from one sample, sequenced in a study of OX40 agonist ivuxolimab in advanced cancers. Using immunoSEQ multiplex PCR, the repertoire was profiled, and TCRdb retains in-frame clones only, with some absent. In the table there are more than 20,000 clones, 88% of which are singletons. Sequencing used CD4+ or CD8+ T cells sorted from blood, obtained in a trial of the OX40 agonist ivuxolimab. These receptors were collected from an adult with an advanced solid tumor such as melanoma, head and neck, liver or kidney cancer. Both conserved end residues are part of each CDR3. A D gene is named only where the DNA matches it firmly. Size is stated for part of the rows, as once, few or many counts, or as a class when the clone is expanded.

d_call	clone_size	v_call	j_call	cdr3_aa	cdr3_nt
TRBD1	once	TRBV28	TRBJ1-2	CASRPTGSGGNYGYTF	TGTGCCAGCAGGCCGACAGGGTCTGGGGGGAACTATGGCTACACCTTC
NA	NA	TRBV18	TRBJ2-1	CASSGQPGDEQFF	TGTGCCAGCTCGGGTCAGCCAGGGGATGAGCAGTTCTTC
NA	NA	TRBV6-5	TRBJ2-7	CASSPPGSYEQYF	TGTGCCAGCAGTCCCCCTGGGAGTTACGAGCAGTACTTC
NA	NA	TRBV28	TRBJ1-2	CASRSPLTGYGYTF	TGTGCCAGCAGGTCTCCCTTGACGGGCTATGGCTACACCTTC
NA	few	TRBV4-3	TRBJ2-7	CASSQGGGASYEQYF	TGCGCCAGCAGCCAAGGAGGAGGGGCCTCCTACGAGCAGTACTTC
NA	few	TRBV11-3	TRBJ1-1	CASSSRTDTEAFF	TGTGCCAGCAGCTCCAGGACGGACACTGAAGCTTTCTTT
NA	NA	TRBV10-3	TRBJ1-1	CATATFMNTEAFF	TGTGCCACGGCGACATTTATGAACACTGAAGCTTTCTTT
NA	NA	TRBV20-1	TRBJ2-7	CSASFLGEQYF	TGCAGTGCTAGCTTCCTGGGAGAGCAGTACTTC
TRBD2	large	TRBV6-5	TRBJ2-7	CASSIAGPYEQYF	TGTGCCAGCAGTATAGCGGGGCCCTACGAGCAGTACTTC
NA	NA	TRBV5-6	TRBJ1-3	CASSLETTGNTIYF	TGTGCCAGCAGCTTAGAGACAACCGGAAACACCATATATTTT
NA	once	TRBV6-6	TRBJ1-3	CASSYSEGSSGNTIYF	TGTGCCAGCAGTTACTCGGAGGGGAGCTCTGGAAACACCATATATTTT
NA	NA	TRBV11-2	TRBJ2-7	CASSLETTQQYF	TGTGCCAGCAGCTTAGAGACAACTCAGCAGTACTTC
NA	NA	TRBV7-9	TRBJ2-7	CASSFQGYEQYF	TGTGCCAGCAGCTTTCAGGGTTACGAGCAGTACTTC
TRBD1	NA	TRBV4-3	TRBJ1-1	CASSQNRGRWTEAFF	TGCGCCAGCAGCCAAAACAGGGGGCGTTGGACTGAAGCTTTCTTT
NA	NA	TRBV6-5	TRBJ2-7	CASVYEQYF	TGTGCCAGCGTCTACGAGCAGTACTTC
TRBD1	NA	TRBV2	TRBJ1-1	CAGSGGRTEAFF	TGTGCCGGTTCAGGGGGCCGCACTGAAGCTTTCTTT
TRBD2	NA	TRBV6-6	TRBJ2-3	CASSRQLAASTDTQYF	TGTGCCAGCAGTCGTCAACTAGCGGCTAGCACAGATACGCAGTATTTT
NA	NA	TRBV6-5	TRBJ2-1	CASSSPRSSGYNEQFF	TGTGCCAGCAGTTCCCCGAGGTCATCGGGCTACAATGAGCAGTTCTTC
NA	NA	TRBV9	TRBJ2-2	CASSVGGNTGELFF	TGTGCCAGCAGCGTAGGGGGGAACACCGGGGAGCTGTTTTTT
TRBD2	NA	TRBV27	TRBJ2-3	CASSLLLLAGGTDTQYF	TGTGCCAGCAGTTTATTACTTCTAGCGGGAGGCACAGATACGCAGTATTTT
NA	NA	TRBV6-5	TRBJ2-7	CASSYSGSREQYF	TGTGCCAGCAGTTACTCCGGCAGTCGCGAGCAGTACTTC
NA	once	TRBV7-9	TRBJ1-2	CASSRGSRYGYTF	TGTGCCAGCAGCCGGGGGTCCCGCTATGGCTACACCTTC
NA	NA	TRBV4-3	TRBJ2-3	CASSQDLSDRNTDTQYF	TGCGCCAGCAGCCAAGATCTTTCGGACAGAAACACAGATACGCAGTATTTT
TRBD1	once	TRBV27	TRBJ2-1	CASSFAGTGYNEQFF	TGTGCCAGCAGTTTCGCCGGGACAGGTTACAATGAGCAGTTCTTC